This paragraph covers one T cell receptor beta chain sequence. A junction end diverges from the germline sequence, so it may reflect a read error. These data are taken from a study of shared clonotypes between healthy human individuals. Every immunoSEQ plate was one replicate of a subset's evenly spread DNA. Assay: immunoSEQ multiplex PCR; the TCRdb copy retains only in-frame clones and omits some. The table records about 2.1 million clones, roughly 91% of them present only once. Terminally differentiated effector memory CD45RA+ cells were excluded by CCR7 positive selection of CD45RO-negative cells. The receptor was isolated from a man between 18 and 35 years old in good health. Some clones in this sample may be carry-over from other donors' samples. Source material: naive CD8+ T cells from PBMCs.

The CDR3 DNA follows: TGTGCCAGCAGCGTAGCGGGAGGAGGGGGAGAGACCCAGTACTTC. It codes for CASSVAGGGGETQYF. The chain employs TRBV7-2 and TRBJ2-5; 10 nucleotides match TRBD2. CDR1 is SGHTA, CDR2 FQGNSA, per germline. CDR3 length: 15 residues.